This TCR beta chain was recovered during a study of T-cell reconstitution after alpha-beta-depleted transplantation in children. This clonotype was recorded only once. Unique molecular identifiers featured in how the TCRbeta library was prepared. Using its own MiXCR run on the PCR reads, TCRdb lists one record per CDR3 protein. The sample gives some 640,000 distinct CDR3 sequences, 16% of which show up once; 0.9% to 1.2% is in the top ten. This clonotype was obtained from a human donor who donated a stem cell graft to a child with acute myeloid leukemia. Sequencing used PBMCs from the stem cell graft donor, obtained from the stem cell graft.

CDR3: CASRYRVDTGELFF. CDR3 coding DNA: TGTGCCAGCAGATACAGGGTAGACACCGGGGAGCTGTTTTTT. V and J are TRBV6-2 or TRBV6-3 and TRBJ2-2; tentatively, D is TRBD1 (6 bases). The length of the CDR3 is 14 residues. Germline V gene sequence: CDR1 MNHEY, CDR2 SVGEGT. V gave up 6 bases and J gave up 3 bases, with 11 bases separating them.